This TCR beta chain comes out of a study of molecular identifiers for immune sequencing clone quantification. This clonotype has at least ten counts. Its antigen is currently unknown. TCRdb redid the calling of the PCR reads with MiXCR, one entry per CDR3 protein. Among more than 550,000 distinct CDR3 sequences listed, 25% were seen once. Sorted cells numbering about 19,000 to 1,000,000, with 10%, 30% or 50% RNA, yielded the naive CD8 libraries. Germline CDR1 is SGDLS and CDR2 is YYNGEE. With V trimmed by 4 bases and J by 3 bases, 15 bases remained unmatched. The CDR3 is made up of 17 amino acids. Whole-study results and caveats: Spiked Jurkat TCR RNA equal to one cell could reportedly be picked out among some 1 million naive cells. Highly expanded clone sizes could be underestimated through barcode sharing by identical TCR molecules.

The sequencing input was naive CD8+ T cells from blood, with Jurkat cell RNA spiked in. Subset denoted: FACS-sorted CD8+CD4-CCR7+CD45RA+ naive T cells. The sequence was obtained from a human donor in good health. Some libraries in this study had Jurkat cell RNA spiked in. The chain links TRBV9 to TRBJ1-1, with 7 bases fitting TRBD1. As DNA, the CDR3 is TGTGCCAGCAGCCCCAGACTCTCCTTACAGGGGCACACTGAAGCTTTCTTT. Translated: CASSPRLSLQGHTEAFF. The whole variable domain, remainder taken from reference TRBV9 and TRBJ1-1, is DSGVTQTPKHLITATGQRVTLRCSPRSGDLSVYWYQQSLDQGLQFLIQYYNGEERAKGNILERFSAQQFPDLHSELNLSSLELGDSALYFCASSPRLSLQGHTEAFFGQGTRLTVV.